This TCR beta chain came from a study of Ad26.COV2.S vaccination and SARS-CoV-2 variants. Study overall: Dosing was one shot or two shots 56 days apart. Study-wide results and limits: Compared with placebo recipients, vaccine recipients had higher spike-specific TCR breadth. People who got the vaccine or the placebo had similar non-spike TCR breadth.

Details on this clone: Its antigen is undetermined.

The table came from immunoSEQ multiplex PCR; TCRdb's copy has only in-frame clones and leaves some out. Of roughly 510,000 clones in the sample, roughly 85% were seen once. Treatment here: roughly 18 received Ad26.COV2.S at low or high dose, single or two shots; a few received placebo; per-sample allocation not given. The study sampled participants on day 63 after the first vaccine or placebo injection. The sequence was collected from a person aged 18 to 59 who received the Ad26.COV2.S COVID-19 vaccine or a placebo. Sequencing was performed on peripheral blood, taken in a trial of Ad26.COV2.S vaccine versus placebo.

In DNA form, the CDR3 reads TGTGCCAGTAGTCAGGGTCCCTACGAGCAGTACTTC. Its translation is CASSQGPYEQYF. J is TRBJ2-7 and V is TRBV19; D is possibly TRBD1 (5 bases). The CDR3 has 12 residues. V lost 5 bases, J lost 2 bases, and 7 bases lay in between. Germline loops: CDR1 LNHDA, CDR2 SQIVND (reference sequence).